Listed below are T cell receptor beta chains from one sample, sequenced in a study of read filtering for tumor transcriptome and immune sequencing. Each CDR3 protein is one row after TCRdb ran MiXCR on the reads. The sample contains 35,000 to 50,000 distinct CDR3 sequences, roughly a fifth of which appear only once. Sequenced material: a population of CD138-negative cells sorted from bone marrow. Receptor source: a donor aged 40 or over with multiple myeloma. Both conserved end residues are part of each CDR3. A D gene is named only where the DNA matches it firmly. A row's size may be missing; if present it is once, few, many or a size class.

CDR3nt: TGTGCCAGCAGCCCGGTAGCGGGAGGGTATGGTGAGCAGTTCTTC
CDR3aa: CASSPVAGGYGEQFF
d_gene: TRBD2
j_gene: TRBJ2-1
v_gene: TRBV3-1
abundance: many

CDR3nt: TGTGCCAGCAGTCTCGCCGGCGGCGGGAATGAGGATGAGCAGTTCTTC
CDR3aa: CASSLAGGGNEDEQFF
d_gene: -
j_gene: TRBJ2-1
v_gene: TRBV28
abundance: many

CDR3nt: TGCGCCAGCAGCCAAGGCCGCCCCGGGCCTGGCAGACAAGAGACCCAGTACTTC
CDR3aa: CASSQGRPGPGRQETQYF
d_gene: -
j_gene: TRBJ2-5
v_gene: TRBV4-1
abundance: many

CDR3nt: TGCAGCGTTGGAAGAGGGGGTTACGAGCAGTACTTC
CDR3aa: CSVGRGGYEQYF
d_gene: -
j_gene: TRBJ2-7
v_gene: TRBV29-1
abundance: -

CDR3nt: TGTGCCTGGAGTGTGGGCGGAAACCAAGAGACCCAGTACTTC
CDR3aa: CAWSVGGNQETQYF
d_gene: -
j_gene: TRBJ2-5
v_gene: TRBV30
abundance: many

CDR3nt: TGCGCCAGCAGCTTTACTAGCGGGAGCACAGATACGCAGTATTTT
CDR3aa: CASSFTSGSTDTQYF
d_gene: TRBD2
j_gene: TRBJ2-3
v_gene: TRBV5-1
abundance: -

CDR3nt: TGTGCCAGCAGTTTAAACAAGGGTATTCAGCCCCAGCATTTT
CDR3aa: CASSLNKGIQPQHF
d_gene: -
j_gene: TRBJ1-5
v_gene: TRBV27
abundance: many

CDR3nt: TGTGCCAGCAGATCCGGGAACTCTAATTCACCCCTCCACTTT
CDR3aa: CASRSGNSNSPLHF
d_gene: -
j_gene: TRBJ1-6
v_gene: TRBV28
abundance: many

CDR3nt: TGTGCCAGCAGCCAGGGGACAGGGGGAGATACGCAGTATTTT
CDR3aa: CASSQGTGGDTQYF
d_gene: TRBD1
j_gene: TRBJ2-3
v_gene: TRBV4-2
abundance: many

CDR3nt: TGTGCCAGCAGCTCAGAGGGAAGATATAGCAATCAGCCCCAGCATTTT
CDR3aa: CASSSEGRYSNQPQHF
d_gene: -
j_gene: TRBJ1-5
v_gene: TRBV7-2
abundance: many

CDR3nt: TGTGCCAGCAGCGTCGACAGGGGGCGAGAGACCCAGTACTTC
CDR3aa: CASSVDRGRETQYF
d_gene: TRBD1
j_gene: TRBJ2-5
v_gene: TRBV7-2
abundance: many

CDR3nt: TGTGCCAGCAGCCCGGGACACACAGATACGCAGTATTTT
CDR3aa: CASSPGHTDTQYF
d_gene: -
j_gene: TRBJ2-3
v_gene: TRBV7-8
abundance: many

CDR3nt: TGTGCCAGCAGTAGCCGGGACAATGCCCCTGAGACCCAGTACTTC
CDR3aa: CASSSRDNAPETQYF
d_gene: -
j_gene: TRBJ2-5
v_gene: TRBV7-6
abundance: -

CDR3nt: TGCAGTGCTAGAGATCGCGAGGCTAGCGGGAGGTCTGAGCAGTTCTTC
CDR3aa: CSARDREASGRSEQFF
d_gene: TRBD2
j_gene: TRBJ2-1
v_gene: TRBV20-1
abundance: many

CDR3nt: TGTGCCAGTAGTATGGGCCCGGCTGACACCGGGGAGCTGTTTTTT
CDR3aa: CASSMGPADTGELFF
d_gene: -
j_gene: TRBJ2-2
v_gene: TRBV19
abundance: -

CDR3nt: TGTGCCAGCAAACTCACCCCCTCGACAGGGAACACCGGGGAGCTGTTTTTT
CDR3aa: CASKLTPSTGNTGELFF
d_gene: -
j_gene: TRBJ2-2
v_gene: TRBV27
abundance: many

CDR3nt: TGTGCCAGCAGTTTAATGGCTAGGGCTAGCGGGAACACAGATACGCAGTATTTT
CDR3aa: CASSLMARASGNTDTQYF
d_gene: TRBD2
j_gene: TRBJ2-3
v_gene: TRBV12-3/TRBV12-4
abundance: many

CDR3nt: TGTGCCAGCTCACCCCAGACAGGCTCCGACAATGAGCAGTTCTTC
CDR3aa: CASSPQTGSDNEQFF
d_gene: -
j_gene: TRBJ2-1
v_gene: TRBV18
abundance: medium-sized

CDR3nt: TGCAGTGCTAGAGAGGGGGCTGGCACCGGGGAGCTGTTTTTT
CDR3aa: CSAREGAGTGELFF
d_gene: -
j_gene: TRBJ2-2
v_gene: TRBV20-1
abundance: many

CDR3nt: TGCGCCAGCAGGGGCTCTGGGGCCAACGTCCTGACTTTC
CDR3aa: CASRGSGANVLTF
d_gene: -
j_gene: TRBJ2-6
v_gene: TRBV5-1
abundance: -

CDR3nt: TGTGCCACCAGCAGATGGGGGGGAGAGACCCAGTACTTC
CDR3aa: CATSRWGGETQYF
d_gene: TRBD2
j_gene: TRBJ2-5
v_gene: TRBV15
abundance: -

CDR3nt: TGTGCCAGCAGTTTGGTAGCTAGATACAATGAGCAGTTCTTC
CDR3aa: CASSLVARYNEQFF
d_gene: -
j_gene: TRBJ2-1
v_gene: TRBV12-3/TRBV12-4
abundance: many

CDR3nt: TGTGCCAGCAGTTTATTCCGGGCGGCTAGCACAGATACGCAGTATTTT
CDR3aa: CASSLFRAASTDTQYF
d_gene: -
j_gene: TRBJ2-3
v_gene: TRBV27
abundance: many

CDR3nt: TGTGCCAGCAGTTTACAGCGTACTGAGCAGTTCTTC
CDR3aa: CASSLQRTEQFF
d_gene: -
j_gene: TRBJ2-1
v_gene: TRBV28
abundance: many

CDR3nt: TGTGCCAGCAGCTGGAGTAATGAGCAGTTCTTC
CDR3aa: CASSWSNEQFF
d_gene: -
j_gene: TRBJ2-1
v_gene: TRBV3-1
abundance: many

CDR3nt: TGTGCCAGCAGTGCTTCGACAGGCGGCACAGATACGCAGTATTTT
CDR3aa: CASSASTGGTDTQYF
d_gene: -
j_gene: TRBJ2-3
v_gene: TRBV25-1
abundance: many

CDR3nt: TGTGCCAGCGGAGGGACAGGGGGTCCCCAGCCCCAGCATTTT
CDR3aa: CASGGTGGPQPQHF
d_gene: TRBD1
j_gene: TRBJ1-5
v_gene: TRBV2
abundance: many

CDR3nt: TGTGCCAGTAGCAGAGACAGGGAGGGGACTGAAGCTTTCTTT
CDR3aa: CASSRDREGTEAFF
d_gene: TRBD1
j_gene: TRBJ1-1
v_gene: TRBV19
abundance: -

CDR3nt: TGTGCCAGCGGGACAGGGATCTATGAGCAGCTCTTC
CDR3aa: CASGTGIYEQLF
d_gene: TRBD1
j_gene: TRBJ2-1
v_gene: TRBV9
abundance: -

CDR3nt: TGCGCCAGCAGCTTGGAAGGGTTTACTGAAGCTTTCTTT
CDR3aa: CASSLEGFTEAFF
d_gene: -
j_gene: TRBJ1-1
v_gene: TRBV5-5
abundance: many

CDR3nt: TGTGCCAGCAGTACATCTCGGGGAGTAGTTTTATACGAGCAGTACTTC
CDR3aa: CASSTSRGVVLYEQYF
d_gene: -
j_gene: TRBJ2-7
v_gene: TRBV6-6
abundance: few